This T cell receptor (beta chain) was retrieved from a study of T cells in localized non-small cell lung cancer. TCRdb's table, derived via immunoSEQ multiplex PCR, lists solely in-frame clones and lacks some. Found here are around 30,000 clones, 88% of them singletons; the top ten hold approximately 12%. Trimming at V came to 7 bases and at J to 2 bases, leaving 6 bases not matched to a gene. The CDR3 covers 14 residues. Germline values: CDR1 MNHEY, CDR2 SMNVEV (reference sequence). Broader study findings: Sequencing was limited to one tumor region, leaving the possibility of heterogeneity open. In the blood, greater T cell density corresponded to longer overall survival. Uninvolved adjacent lung had the highest recorded T cell clonality, with tumor below it. Researchers found a median approximately 50 of the top 100 tumor clones in adjacent lung.

As to this clone: Its antigen is currently unknown.

This TCR came from a female donor at least 60 years old with stage III squamous cell lung carcinoma. Sequenced here: peripheral blood, sampled before any cancer treatment. The rearrangement joins TRBV27 to TRBJ2-7; 9 nucleotides align to TRBD1. The CDR3 reads CASKYDRGAYEQYF. The CDR3 DNA follows: TGTGCCAGCAAGTATGACAGGGGGGCCTACGAGCAGTACTTC.